Below are 8 T cell receptor beta chains sequenced from a single sample in a study of metastatic and nonmetastatic thyroid tumors. Thyroid surgery took place with no prior treatment in any patient. TCRdb reanalyzed the PCR reads with MiXCR. This table has about 20,000 clones, roughly 15% appearing once. Sequencing was carried out using tumor tissue. The receptors come from a female donor with papillary thyroid cancer or a benign thyroid nodule (not recorded which). Some clones in this sample may be carry-over from other donors' samples.

Concerning this clone itself: A read error may account for a junction end that differs from germline. The V gene is TRBV30, the J gene TRBJ2-4; 9 bases agree with TRBD2. The CDR3 loop spans 15 amino acids. Germline V lookup: CDR1 GTSNPN, CDR2 SVGIG (reference sequence). CDR3 loop: CAFEDSGSAKDIQYF. DNA of the CDR3: TGTGCCTTTGAGGATAGCGGGAGTGCCAAAGACATTCAGTACTTC.

This clone was counted ten times or more. The V call is TRBV11-1, the J call TRBJ2-2; 11 bases match TRBD2. Trimming at V came to 6 bases and at J to 4 bases, leaving 7 bases not matched to a gene. CDR3 length: 16 residues. CDR1 SGHAT and CDR2 FQDESV come from the germline V gene (reference sequence). DNA for the CDR3: TGTGCCAGCAGTCCCCAACTAGCGGGGGCCACCGGGGAGCTGTTTTTT. This encodes CASSPQLAGATGELFF.

This clone showed up many times. The chain recombines TRBV29-1 with TRBJ2-5; D is perhaps TRBD1 (6 bases). Trimming shortened V by 8 bases and J by 1 base, and 14 bases separated the two germline ends. Germline CDR1 and CDR2: SQVTM and ANQGSEA. This CDR3 is built from 13 residues. The CDR3 is CSLQDRFQETQYF. The CDR3 DNA reads as TGCAGCCTTCAAGACAGGTTCCAAGAGACCCAGTACTTC. Full variable domain (outside the CDR3, taken from reference TRBV29-1 and TRBJ2-5): SAVISQKPSRDICQRGTSLTIQCQVDSQVTMMFWYRQQPGQSLTLIATANQGSEATYESGFVIDKFPISRPNLTFSTLTVSNMSPEDSSIYLCSLQDRFQETQYFGPGTRLLVL.

The chain joins TRBV12-3 or TRBV12-4 to TRBJ1-1, with D unresolved. The V and J ends lost 6 bases and 3 bases respectively, with 2 bases between them. CDR3 length: 10 amino acids. The DNA of the CDR3 is TGTGCCAGCAGCGACACTGAAGCTTTCTTT. It yields the protein CASSDTEAFF.

This clone was observed many times. The chain is built from TRBV20-1 and TRBJ2-7, with D perhaps TRBD1 or TRBD2 (6 bases each). The CDR3 consists of 12 residues. CDR1 and CDR2 (germline): DFQATT, SNEGSKA (reference sequence). The V and J ends lost 4 bases and 7 bases respectively, with 14 bases between them. DNA for the CDR3: TGCAGTGCTAACCCGGGGGCGGGGGAGCAGTACTTC. Its translation: CSANPGAGEQYF.

This clone was counted between two and nine times. Just one base apart from a much larger clone, this may be a read error. This chain's CDR3 is CASSLVTGCNSPLHF. In DNA form, the CDR3 reads TGTGCCAGCAGCTTAGTGACAGGGTGCAATTCACCCCTCCACTTT. The chain combines TRBV7-6 with TRBJ1-6, with 7 bases fitting TRBD1. Germline V CDR1 and CDR2: SGHVS, FNYEAQ. The CDR3 is 15 amino acids. The V segment lost 1 base and the J segment 7 bases; nucleotides outside the gene matches: 4.

The CDR3: CSASNVASGSAEQFF. As DNA, the CDR3 is TGCAGTGCTAGTAACGTGGCTAGCGGGAGTGCTGAGCAGTTCTTC. The J gene is TRBJ2-1, the V gene TRBV20-1, with TRBD2 matching over 10 bases. Per the germline V gene, CDR1 is DFQATT and CDR2 is SNEGSKA (reference sequence). The V segment lost 3 bases and the J segment 9 bases; nucleotides outside the gene matches: 11. This CDR3 is built from 15 residues.

This clone was seen repeatedly, ten times or more. The rearrangement joins TRBV20-1 to TRBJ2-2, with TRBD2 matching over 9 bases. The CDR3 covers 15 residues. V was pared by 1 base and J by 2 bases, with 2 bases of the junction left unmatched. Germline CDR1 DFQATT, CDR2 SNEGSKA (reference sequence). CDR3 DNA: TGCAGTGCTAGAGGCGGGAGGGTAAACACCGGGGAGCTGTTTTTT. It specifies CSARGGRVNTGELFF.